The table lists the clone carrying this TCR beta chain with a count of one. The antigen is undetermined. This entry comes from a study of blood T cells in healthy people across ages. The study, taken as a whole, reports: The unsorted PBMCs prevented any conclusive comparison of naive versus antigen-experienced cells. Estimated diversity that came from one million T cells was considered an underestimate. Observed TCR beta diversity showed a strong correlation with the percentage of naive T cells as measured by flow cytometry. Measured against age, TCR beta diversity per million T cells decreased in a roughly linear manner.

A second PCR of 7 to 11 cycles used a sample-barcoded 5' primer and a J-beta primer mix. TCRdb independently ran MiXCR on the 5' RACE reads; one entry per CDR3 protein. The sample includes approximately 940,000 distinct CDR3 sequences, around 46% of them seen just once. The sample comprised blood. The clonotype originates from a man aged 25-40 years in good health.

DNA of the CDR3: TGCAGCGGAACAGGGTTTTCCTACAATGAGCAGTACTTC. Amino acids: CSGTGFSYNEQYF. The chain uses TRBV29-1 and TRBJ2-1, with a tentative D call TRBD1 (6 bases). The J call may be incorrect, as the DNA end agrees better with TRBJ2-7. The CDR3 consists of 13 residues. Germline V lookup: CDR1 SQVTM, CDR2 ANQGSEA.